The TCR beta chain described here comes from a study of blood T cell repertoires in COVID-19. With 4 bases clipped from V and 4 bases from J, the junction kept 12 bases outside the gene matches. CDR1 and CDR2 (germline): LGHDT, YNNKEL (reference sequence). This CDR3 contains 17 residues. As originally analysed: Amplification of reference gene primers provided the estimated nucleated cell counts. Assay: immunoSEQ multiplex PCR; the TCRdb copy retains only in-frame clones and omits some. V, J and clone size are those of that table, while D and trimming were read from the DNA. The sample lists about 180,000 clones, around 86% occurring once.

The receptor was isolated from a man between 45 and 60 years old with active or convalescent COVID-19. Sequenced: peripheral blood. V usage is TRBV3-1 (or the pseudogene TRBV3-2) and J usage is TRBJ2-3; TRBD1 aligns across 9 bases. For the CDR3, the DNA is TGTGCCAGCAGCCCCATATATACAGGGGGCTTCCCAGATACGCAGTATTTT. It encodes CASSPIYTGGFPDTQYF.